The clone carrying this T cell receptor (beta chain) was seen a handful of times. Its antigen is not identified. According to the study, TCR beta libraries were built with iRepertoire HTBI primers and CDR3-region Arm-PCR. MiXCR, applied by TCRdb to the multiplex PCR reads, yields one record per CDR3 protein. The profile covers around 460,000 distinct CDR3 sequences, with 20% to 25% appearing a single time and about 12% taken by the ten largest. These data originate in a study of regulatory T cells in long-lasting Graves disease. Whole-study results and caveats: Accuracy could have been hurt by small sample size.

The sample's time point: persistent/refractory GD, antithyroid drugs over 5 years with positive TRAb. Making the TCR library involved RNA that had been extracted from PBMCs. The sample in question was peripheral blood mononuclear cells (PBMCs), obtained when the disease was refractory, from a patient treated with antithyroid drugs. The sequence was obtained from a female donor with Graves disease.

The CDR3 loop is CASSAYRTNTEAFF. CDR3 nucleotides: TGCGCCAGCAGCGCATACAGGACGAACACTGAAGCTTTCTTT. This chain uses TRBV4-1 with TRBJ1-1, with TRBD1 as a possible D gene (5 bases). From germline, CDR1 is MGHRA and CDR2 YSYEKL. Trimming cost V 5 bases and J 1 base, with 11 bases left between them. CDR3 length: 14 residues.